The TCR beta chain described here comes from a study of metastatic and nonmetastatic thyroid tumors. The CDR3 consists of 14 residues. V lost 6 bases and J lost 1; bases outside the gene matches: 3. Within the sample, this clone is medium-sized. TCRdb re-clonotyped the PCR reads via MiXCR. The sample contains tens of thousands of clones, over 15% of which appear only once. Every patient was untreated before thyroid surgery. Material: blood. V usage is TRBV12-3 or TRBV12-4 and J usage is TRBJ1-2, with 9 positions matching TRBD1. This TCR came from a female donor with papillary thyroid cancer or a benign thyroid nodule (not recorded which). Some clones in this sample may be carry-over from other donors' samples. CDR3 nucleotide sequence: TGTGCCAGCAGAAGGGGACAGGGTAACTATGGCTACACCTTC. This codes for CASRRGQGNYGYTF.